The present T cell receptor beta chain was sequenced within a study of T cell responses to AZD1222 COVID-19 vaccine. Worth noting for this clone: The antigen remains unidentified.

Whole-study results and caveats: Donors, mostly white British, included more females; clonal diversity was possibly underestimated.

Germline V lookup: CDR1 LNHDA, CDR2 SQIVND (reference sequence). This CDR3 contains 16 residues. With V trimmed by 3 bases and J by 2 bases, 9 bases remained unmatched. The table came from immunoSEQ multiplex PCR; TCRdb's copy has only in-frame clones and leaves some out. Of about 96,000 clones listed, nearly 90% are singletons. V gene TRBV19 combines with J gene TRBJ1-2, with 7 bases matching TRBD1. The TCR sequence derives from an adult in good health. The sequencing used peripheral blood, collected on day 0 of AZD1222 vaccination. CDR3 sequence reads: CASSIDRERINYGYTF. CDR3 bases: TGTGCCAGTAGTATCGACAGGGAACGAATAAACTATGGCTACACCTTC.